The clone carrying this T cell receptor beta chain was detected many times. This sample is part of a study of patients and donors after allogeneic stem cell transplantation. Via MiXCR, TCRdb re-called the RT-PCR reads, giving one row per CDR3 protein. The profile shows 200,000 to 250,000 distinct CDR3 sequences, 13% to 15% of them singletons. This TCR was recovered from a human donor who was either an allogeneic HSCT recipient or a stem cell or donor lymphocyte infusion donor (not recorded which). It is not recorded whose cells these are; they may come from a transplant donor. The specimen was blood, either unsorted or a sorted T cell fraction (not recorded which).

The CDR3 DNA reads TGTGCCAGCAGTGCGATACAGGGAAATAGCAATCAGCCCCAGCATTTT. It is translated as CASSAIQGNSNQPQHF. This chain uses TRBV2 with TRBJ1-5; maybe TRBD1 (6 bases). Germline assignment: CDR1 SNHLY and CDR2 FYNNEI. V lost 4 bases to trimming and J lost 0 bases, with 13 bases between them. This CDR3 region has 16 residues.